The 19 T cell receptor beta chains reported below all come from one sample, sequenced in a study of a mutant IDH1 vaccine in newly diagnosed glioma. Which antigens these TCRs recognize remains unknown. The protocol was immunoSEQ multiplex PCR, while the TCRdb copy is restricted to in-frame clones and leaves out a portion. The sample gives 50,000 or so clones, 75% to 95% of which show up once; 2% to 2.5% is in the top ten. Time point indicated: week 11, during vaccination. It was 300 ug of mutant IDH1 20-mer peptide that made up each vaccine dose, given with topical imiquimod. The sequenced sample was PBMCs, obtained from a glioma patient whose treatment included an IDH1 peptide vaccine. Source of these receptors: a man aged 50 to 59 with glioma.

The rearrangement joins TRBV7-9 to TRBJ1-2, with D unresolved. This CDR3 has 13 amino acids. Germline V lookup: CDR1 SEHNR, CDR2 FQNEAQ (reference sequence). Trimming shortened V by 4 bases and J by 7 bases, and 13 bases separated the two germline ends. The CDR3 DNA follows: TGTGCCAGCAGCTCAGAGACCCGAGGTGGCTACACCTTC. It codes for CASSSETRGGYTF.

The V call is TRBV5-4, the J call TRBJ2-1, with D possibly matching TRBD2 (5 bases). The CDR3 contains 12 residues. Trimming shortened V by 2 bases and J by 9 bases, and 9 bases separated the two germline ends. Germline-derived CDR1 and CDR2 are SGHNT and YYREEE (reference sequence). In DNA form, the CDR3 reads TGTGCCAGCAGCTTAATCGGGGTTGAGCAGTTCTTC. Amino acids: CASSLIGVEQFF.

The chain is built from TRBV19 and TRBJ1-2; D may be TRBD1 (5 bases). V was trimmed by 4 bases and J by 4 bases, leaving 16 bases between them. The CDR3 consists of 15 residues. Germline CDR1 is LNHDA and CDR2 is SQIVND (reference sequence). Here the CDR3 DNA reads TGTGCCAGTAGTAGGATGAGCCAGGGAAGCTATGGCTACACCTTC. Translated: CASSRMSQGSYGYTF.

The rearrangement links TRBV30 to TRBJ1-5, with D possibly matching TRBD1 (6 bases). The CDR3 contains 15 residues. Germline V gene data show CDR1 as GTSNPN and CDR2 as SVGIG (reference sequence). V was shortened by 0 bases and J by 5 bases, with 14 bases between the two germline ends. The CDR3 DNA reads TGTGCCTGGAGTGTACTTGGGGGCCCTTATCAGCCCCAGCATTTT. This translates into CAWSVLGGPYQPQHF.

Here the CDR3 reads CASSEGGGETGELFF. CDR3 DNA: TGTGCCAGCAGCGAGGGGGGGGGCGAGACCGGGGAGCTGTTTTTT. This chain links TRBV9 with TRBJ2-2, with a tentative D call TRBD2 (7 bases). Trimming took off 3 bases at V and 5 bases at J, with 14 bases between the two ends. This CDR3 contains 15 residues. Germline CDR1 SGDLS, CDR2 YYNGEE.

CDR3 residues: CASSPTWASGTYEQYF. In DNA, the CDR3 is TGTGCCAGCAGTCCTACCTGGGCTAGCGGCACCTACGAGCAGTACTTC. The chain employs TRBV9 and TRBJ2-7, with 7 bases that match TRBD2. This CDR3 has 16 residues. Germline CDR1 and CDR2: SGDLS and YYNGEE. The V and J ends lost 5 bases and 2 bases, in that order; junction bases with no gene match: 13.

V gene TRBV29-1 combines with J gene TRBJ2-3; 11 bases agree with TRBD2. The CDR3 is 13 residues long. The V gene end was trimmed by 7 bases and the J gene end by 4 bases; junction bases not matched to a gene: 4. Germline assignment: CDR1 SQVTM and CDR2 ANQGSEA. CDR3 nucleotides: TGCAGCGGAACTAGCGGGAGTTCAGATACGCAGTATTTT. Amino acid sequence: CSGTSGSSDTQYF.

The chain has TRBV19 and TRBJ1-1; 7 bases agree with TRBD1. Trimming took 4 bases from V and 5 from J; bases not matched to a gene: 7. There are 14 residues in the CDR3. Germline V gives CDR1 LNHDA, CDR2 SQIVND (reference sequence). Here the CDR3 reads CASSTYDRATEAFF. CDR3 bases: TGTGCCAGTAGTACCTACGACAGGGCTACTGAAGCTTTCTTT.

This chain uses TRBV13 with TRBJ2-2; a possible D gene is TRBD2 (6 bases). Between the trimmed V and J ends, which lost 4 bases and 3 bases, there was a span of 21 bases. This CDR3 comprises 18 residues. Per germline, CDR1 PRHDT and CDR2 FYEKMQ (reference sequence). CDR3 in DNA: TGTGCCAGCAGCTCTCTCATCGGGGACGGGGGTCACACCGGGGAGCTGTTTTTT. Translation: CASSSLIGDGGHTGELFF.

The chain uses TRBV28 and TRBJ1-5; D is undetermined. The CDR3 sequence is 16 residues long. Per the germline V gene, CDR1 is MDHEN and CDR2 is SYDVKM. V lost 4 bases to trimming and J lost 5 bases, with 18 bases between them. The CDR3 DNA is TGTGCCAGCAGTTCTCCCGGTCGGGGTTTTGATCAGCCCCAGCATTTT. Translation gives CASSSPGRGFDQPQHF.

The chain uses TRBV11-2 and TRBJ2-1; 12 nucleotides agree with TRBD2. CDR3 size: 16 residues. Germline V gene sequence: CDR1 SGHAT, CDR2 FQNNGV. The V gene end was trimmed by 6 bases and the J gene end by 3 bases; junction bases not matched to a gene: 6. This chain's CDR3 is CASSPSGGGIYNEQFF. The CDR3 DNA follows: TGTGCCAGCAGTCCTAGCGGGGGGGGAATCTACAATGAGCAGTTCTTC.

The V and J genes are TRBV11-2 and TRBJ2-3; possibly TRBD2 for D (6 bases). Looked up from germline, CDR1 is SGHAT and CDR2 is FQNNGV. The CDR3 spans 16 residues. Trimming took off 3 bases at V and 4 bases at J, with 17 bases between the two ends. The DNA of the CDR3 is TGTGCCAGCAGCTTGGTGGAGGGCGGGTGGGCAGATACGCAGTATTTT. Protein: CASSLVEGGWADTQYF.

The chain employs TRBV18 and TRBJ2-3; D gene uncertain. The CDR3 loop spans 15 amino acids. V was pared by 4 bases and J by 3 bases, with 14 bases between. Germline CDR1 KGHSH, CDR2 LQKENI. The CDR3, as DNA: TGTGCCAGCTCACAACTACAAGGAGCGACAGATACGCAGTATTTT. Its protein is CASSQLQGATDTQYF.

J is TRBJ2-5 and V is TRBV6-5; the D gene is possibly TRBD2 (5 bases). Trimming shortened V by 2 bases and J by 5 bases, and 6 bases separated the two germline ends. Germline CDR1 and CDR2: MNHEY and SVGAGI. The CDR3 extends over 12 amino acids. The CDR3 protein is CASSYAGETQYF. Written as DNA, the CDR3 is TGTGCCAGCAGTTACGCGGGCGAGACCCAGTACTTC.

The chain is built from TRBV5-6 and TRBJ1-2; possibly TRBD1 for D (5 bases). Germline-derived CDR1 and CDR2 are SGHDT and YYEEEE. The CDR3 totals 14 residues. The V and J ends lost 1 base and 3 bases respectively, with 10 bases between them. CDR3 residues: CASSLSGRHYGYTF. CDR3 sequence (DNA): TGTGCCAGCAGCTTGTCAGGGAGACACTATGGCTACACCTTC.

The chain uses TRBV9 and TRBJ2-1, with unresolved D. The CDR3 has 15 amino acids. The germline CDR1 and CDR2 sequences are SGDLS and YYNGEE. Trimming took off 0 bases at V and 5 bases at J, with 12 bases between the two ends. As DNA, the CDR3 is TGTGCCAGCAGCGTAGGTCCCACCGGCAACAATGAGCAGTTCTTC. Translating it yields CASSVGPTGNNEQFF.

The V and J genes are TRBV7-9 and TRBJ1-6; tentatively, D is TRBD1 (6 bases). In germline, CDR1 is SEHNR, CDR2 FQNEAQ (reference sequence). Deletions cut 6 bases from V and 9 bases from J, with 9 bases between. The length of the CDR3 is 12 residues. CDR3 nucleotides: TGTGCCAGCAGGGCAGGGGTTTCACCCCTCCACTTT. It is translated as CASRAGVSPLHF.

Concerning this clone: At one boundary the junction diverges from the germline segment, which might be a read error. The chain recombines TRBV7-7 with TRBJ2-5, with D maybe TRBD2 (5 bases). This CDR3 region has 17 residues. The germline gives CDR1 SSHAT, CDR2 FNYEAQ (reference sequence). CDR3 sequence (DNA): TGTGCTAGCAGCTTATACGGAGGAGCCGACTACAAAGAGACCCAGTACTTC. Translating it yields CASSLYGGADYKETQYF.

The chain links TRBV7-9 to TRBJ2-1; 7 bases agree with TRBD1. This CDR3 has 12 amino acids. Germline loops: CDR1 SEHNR, CDR2 FQNEAQ (reference sequence). J was trimmed by 9 bases and V by 6 bases; bases with no gene match: 5. The CDR3 region has the DNA TGTGCCAGCAGGACAGGGTTTCTTGAGCAGTTCTTC. It specifies CASRTGFLEQFF.